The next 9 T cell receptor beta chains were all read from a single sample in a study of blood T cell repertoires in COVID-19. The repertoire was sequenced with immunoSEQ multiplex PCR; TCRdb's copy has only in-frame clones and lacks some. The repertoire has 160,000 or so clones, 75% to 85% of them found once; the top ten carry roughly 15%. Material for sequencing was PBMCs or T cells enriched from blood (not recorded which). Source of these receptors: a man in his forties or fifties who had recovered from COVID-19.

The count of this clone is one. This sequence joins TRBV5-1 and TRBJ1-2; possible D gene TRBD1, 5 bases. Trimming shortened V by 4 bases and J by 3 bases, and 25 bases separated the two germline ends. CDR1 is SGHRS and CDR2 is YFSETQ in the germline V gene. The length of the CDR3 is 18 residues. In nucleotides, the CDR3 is TGCGCCAGCAGCCCAACTTCAGCGACAGAAACTTCATACTATGGCTACACCTTC. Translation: CASSPTSATETSYYGYTF. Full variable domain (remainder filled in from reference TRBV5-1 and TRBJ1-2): KAGVTQTPRYLIKTRGQQVTLSCSPISGHRSVSWYQQTPGQGLQFLFEYFSETQRNKGNFPGRFSGRQFSNSRSEMNVSTLELGDSALYLCASSPTSATETSYYGYTFGSGTRLTVV.

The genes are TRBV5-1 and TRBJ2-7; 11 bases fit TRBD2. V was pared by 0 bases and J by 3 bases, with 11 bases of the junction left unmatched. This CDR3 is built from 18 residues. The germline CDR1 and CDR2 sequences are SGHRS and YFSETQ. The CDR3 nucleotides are TGCGCCAGCAGCTTGGCCTCTAGCGGGGGGCTGGTTGGCTACGAGCAGTACTTC. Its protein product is CASSLASSGGLVGYEQYF.

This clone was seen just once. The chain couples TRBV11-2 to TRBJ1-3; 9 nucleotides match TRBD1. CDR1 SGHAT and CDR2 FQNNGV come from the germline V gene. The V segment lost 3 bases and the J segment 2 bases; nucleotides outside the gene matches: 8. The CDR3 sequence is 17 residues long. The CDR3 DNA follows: TGTGCCAGCAGCTTGCCCGGACAGGGGCGAACTGGAAACACCATATATTTT. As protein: CASSLPGQGRTGNTIYF. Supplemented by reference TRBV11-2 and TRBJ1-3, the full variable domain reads EAGVAQSPRYKIIEKRQSVAFWCNPISGHATLYWYQQILGQGPKLLIQFQNNGVVDDSQLPKDRFSAERLKGVDSTLKIQPAKLEDSAVYLCASSLPGQGRTGNTIYFGEGSWLTVV.

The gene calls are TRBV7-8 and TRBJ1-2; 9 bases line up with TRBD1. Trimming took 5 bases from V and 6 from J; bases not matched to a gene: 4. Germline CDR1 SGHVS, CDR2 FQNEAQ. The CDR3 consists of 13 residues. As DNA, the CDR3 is TGTGCCAGCAGCCCACGGACAGGGGATGGCTACACCTTC. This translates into CASSPRTGDGYTF.

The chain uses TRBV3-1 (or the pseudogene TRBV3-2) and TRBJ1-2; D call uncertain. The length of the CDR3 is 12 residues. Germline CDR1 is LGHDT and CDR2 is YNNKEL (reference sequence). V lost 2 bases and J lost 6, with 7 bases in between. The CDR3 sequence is CASSQQVDGYTF. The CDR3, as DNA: TGTGCCAGCAGCCAACAGGTAGATGGCTACACCTTC.

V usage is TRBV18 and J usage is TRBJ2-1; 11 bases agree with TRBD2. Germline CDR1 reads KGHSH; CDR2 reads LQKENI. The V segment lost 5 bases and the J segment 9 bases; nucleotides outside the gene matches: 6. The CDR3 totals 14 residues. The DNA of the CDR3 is TGTGCCAGCTCAGAACTAGCGGGGGCCAGTGAGCAGTTCTTC. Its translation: CASSELAGASEQFF.

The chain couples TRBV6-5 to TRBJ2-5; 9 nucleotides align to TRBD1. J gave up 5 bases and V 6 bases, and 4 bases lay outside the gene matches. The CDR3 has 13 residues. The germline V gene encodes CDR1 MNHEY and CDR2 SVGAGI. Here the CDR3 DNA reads TGTGCCAGCAGACAGGGGGCAGGGGAGACCCAGTACTTC. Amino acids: CASRQGAGETQYF.

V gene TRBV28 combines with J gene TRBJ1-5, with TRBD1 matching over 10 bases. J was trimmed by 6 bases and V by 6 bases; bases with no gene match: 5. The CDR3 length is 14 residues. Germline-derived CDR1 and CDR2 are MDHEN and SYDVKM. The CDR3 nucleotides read TGTGCCAGCAGCTCCGGGACAGGGGTTCAGCCCCAGCATTTT. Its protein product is CASSSGTGVQPQHF.

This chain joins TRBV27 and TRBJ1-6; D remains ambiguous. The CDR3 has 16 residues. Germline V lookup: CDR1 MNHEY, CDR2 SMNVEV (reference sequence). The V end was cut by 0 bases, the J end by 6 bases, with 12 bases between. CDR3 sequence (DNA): TGTGCCAGCAGTTTATCAGACACCCGCCCTAATTCACCCCTCCACTTT. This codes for CASSLSDTRPNSPLHF.